The 9 T cell receptor beta chains given below trace back to one sample, sequenced in a study of cytomegalovirus exposure and HLA in healthy donors. PCR used 60 Vbeta primers and 13 Jbeta primers. Libraries were prepared by immunoSEQ multiplex PCR; TCRdb keeps only in-frame clonotypes and omits some of them. The table has around 130,000 clones, about 80% seen once; the top ten hold 1%. Sequenced: PBMCs. These receptors were obtained from a man aged 40-50 years in good health and CMV-seronegative.

This clone was recorded once. CDR3 region: CASSRLGGLDEQFF. The CDR3 region has the DNA TGTGCCAGCAGCCGCCTGGGGGGGTTAGATGAGCAGTTCTTC. The V gene is TRBV14, the J gene TRBJ2-1; 7 bases map to TRBD2. V lost 4 bases to trimming and J lost 8 bases; unmatched junction nucleotides: 8. The CDR3 spans 14 residues. Germline V gene data show CDR1 as SGHDN and CDR2 as FVKESK.

The chain is built from TRBV7-2 and TRBJ1-5, with 7 bases matching TRBD1. The CDR3 is 14 amino acids. CDR1 and CDR2 from the germline V gene are SGHTA and FQGNSA. The V and J ends lost 4 bases and 5 bases, in that order; junction bases with no gene match: 5. The DNA of the CDR3 is TGTGCCAGCAGCTCTTACACAGGGGATCAGCCCCAGCATTTT. This gives the protein CASSSYTGDQPQHF.

J is TRBJ1-5 and V is TRBV28; 11 nucleotides align to TRBD1. V was pared by 6 bases and J by 6 bases, with 4 bases of the junction left unmatched. CDR1 is MDHEN and CDR2 is SYDVKM in the germline V gene. The CDR3 is made up of 14 amino acids. The CDR3 loop reads CASREGTGGQPQHF. DNA of the CDR3: TGTGCCAGCAGGGAAGGGACAGGGGGTCAGCCCCAGCATTTT.

The chain employs TRBV2 and TRBJ1-1; TRBD1 might be the D (6 bases). The CDR3 is 13 amino acids. Germline V gene data show CDR1 as SNHLY and CDR2 as FYNNEI. The V end was cut by 6 bases, the J end by 7 bases, with 15 bases between. CDR3 nucleotides: TGTGCCAGCAGCATTAAGCAGGGGCGTGAAGCTTTCTTT. Translating it yields CASSIKQGREAFF.

The chain carries TRBV5-4 and TRBJ1-2; 10 positions agree with TRBD1. The CDR3 has 19 amino acids. Unmatched junction bases numbered 14, after V lost 0 bases and J lost 3 bases. Per germline, CDR1 SGHNT and CDR2 YYREEE (reference sequence). DNA for the CDR3: TGTGCCAGCAGCTTGGGCTTGGGACAGGGGATGAGTGGGTACTATGGCTACACCTTC. Its protein is CASSLGLGQGMSGYYGYTF.

The chain has TRBV25-1 and TRBJ1-1, with D unclear. Per the germline V gene, CDR1 is MGHDK and CDR2 is SYGVNS. The CDR3 length is 13 residues. With 2 bases removed from V and 7 bases from J, the gap between germline ends came to 11 bases. CDR3 amino acids: CASSEGLGSEAFF. The CDR3 DNA reads as TGTGCCAGCAGTGAAGGTCTGGGGAGTGAAGCTTTCTTT.

As regards this clone: One end of the junction varies from germline; a read error may be responsible. This chain connects TRBV20-1 to TRBJ1-1; 7 bases fit TRBD1. Germline V gene sequence: CDR1 DFQATT, CDR2 SNEGSKA (reference sequence). The CDR3 runs to 10 residues. The CDR3 nucleotides read TGCAGTGCCTTTCTCCCCCAGGGGGACTTT. Its translation: CSAFLPQGDF.

The chain has TRBV2 and TRBJ2-7; a possible D gene is TRBD1 (6 bases). This CDR3 is 14 amino acids long. Germline CDR1 and CDR2: SNHLY and FYNNEI. V lost 6 bases, J lost 2 bases, and 14 bases lay in between. The DNA of the CDR3 is TGTGCCAGCAGGGAGATGGACAGAACCTACGAGCAGTACTTC. This gives the protein CASREMDRTYEQYF.

This clone was observed a single time. J is TRBJ2-1 and V is TRBV30, with 9 bases identical to TRBD1. This CDR3 spans 13 amino acids. Germline V lookup: CDR1 GTSNPN, CDR2 SVGIG (reference sequence). V was pared by 1 base and J by 10 bases, with 5 bases of the junction left unmatched. CDR3 in amino acids: CAWSGQGGREQFF. The CDR3 nucleotides are TGTGCCTGGAGTGGACAGGGGGGCCGGGAGCAGTTCTTC.